Detailed here is one T cell receptor (beta chain). From germline, CDR1 is SGHRS and CDR2 YFSETQ. The V segment lost 4 bases and the J segment 6 bases; nucleotides outside the gene matches: 6. This CDR3 is 15 amino acids long. In the original workflow: Amplification from reference gene primers served as the basis for estimated nucleated cell counts. Only in-frame clones appear in the TCRdb table, and some are missing; sequencing was by immunoSEQ multiplex PCR. D and trimming come from the DNA, and the V and J calls and clone size come from that table. The table records 63,000 or so clones, about 82% of them present only once. The source of the sample is a study of blood T cell repertoires in COVID-19. Study information: Samples representing acute and convalescent COVID-19 were sourced from the United States, Italy and Spain. Sources were T cells, B-cell-depleted T cells, or PBMCs; the material itself was cDNA or gDNA.

The clonotype comes from a human donor in a cohort sampled during active COVID-19. The material sequenced was peripheral blood. V gene TRBV5-1 combines with J gene TRBJ2-1; 11 nucleotides match TRBD1. CDR3 amino acids: CASSQGQGAVNEQFF. The CDR3 nucleotides are TGCGCCAGCAGCCAAGGACAGGGGGCTGTCAATGAGCAGTTCTTC.